The clone carrying this T cell receptor (beta chain) has only one observation. This specimen belongs to a study of blood T cell repertoires in COVID-19. Study information: Samples taken during acute and convalescent COVID-19 were collected in the United States, Italy and Spain. T cells, B-cell-depleted T cells, or PBMCs provided the cDNA or gDNA that served as material.

Per germline, CDR1 MDHEN and CDR2 SYDVKM. The CDR3 is 13 amino acids. V was trimmed by 3 bases and J by 4 bases, leaving 8 bases between them. Per the study methods: It was from reference gene primer amplification that nucleated cell counts were estimated. Sequencing was performed with immunoSEQ multiplex PCR; in TCRdb, only in-frame clones are kept and a portion is missing. V, J and clone size reflect that table, while D and trimming were determined from the DNA. The table has 100,000 to 120,000 clones, roughly four fifths seen once. V is TRBV28 and J is TRBJ2-3; D uncertain. The TCR sequence derives from an older woman with acute or convalescent COVID-19. The specimen was peripheral blood. The CDR3: CASSFSLADTQYF. In nucleotides, the CDR3 is TGTGCCAGCAGTTTTAGTTTAGCAGATACGCAGTATTTT.